The rows below give T cell receptor beta chains drawn from one sample of a study of shared clonotypes between healthy human individuals. Clones were sequenced by immunoSEQ multiplex PCR, and TCRdb holds only the in-frame ones, with some missing. The table shows roughly 2.5 million clones, with around 90% occurring only once. The specimen was naive CD4+ T cells sorted from blood. These receptor sequences come from a young man in good health. Both conserved end residues are part of each CDR3. Fields, in order: V gene, CDR3 length, J gene, CDR3 protein.

TRBV11-3,15,TRBJ2-3,CASSLGTGAADTQYF
TRBV7-9,12,TRBJ1-2,CASSLAGDGYTF
TRBV6-5,15,TRBJ1-3,CASSYSTQTGNTIYF
TRBV10-2,15,TRBJ2-1,CASSSGRDYYNEQFF
TRBV28,14,TRBJ1-2,CASSLVRTGYGYTF
TRBV7-9,17,TRBJ2-3,CASSPEMTRRYTDTQYF
TRBV6-5,16,TRBJ2-7,CASSYSITGGTYEQYF
TRBV6-6,16,TRBJ1-5,CASSAPDRGLPQPQHF
TRBV5-6,13,TRBJ2-7,CASSSLSTTEQYF
TRBV30,15,TRBJ2-4,CAWSPPWVAKNIQYF
TRBV5-1,16,TRBJ2-7,CASSFIPGRAGYEQYF
TRBV30,14,TRBJ2-7,CAWSVGPHTGEQYF
TRBV10-3,13,TRBJ2-3,CAISDLATDTQYF
TRBV4-1,16,TRBJ2-7,CASSLTLLESKYEQYF
TRBV10-3,14,TRBJ2-7,CAIGRMGDGYEQYF
TRBV4-1,16,TRBJ2-4,CASSQHSVLAKNIQYF
TRBV5-4,13,TRBJ2-3,CASKGVNGDTQYF
TRBV5-1,16,TRBJ2-2,CASSGAGAVNTGELFF
TRBV7-9,12,TRBJ1-1,CASSFPLAEAFF
TRBV4-1,15,TRBJ1-2,CASSPWDRAPYGYTF
TRBV5-1,16,TRBJ2-3,CASTRWKEFSTDTQYF
TRBV7-6,15,TRBJ1-1,CASSSPGTPVGKAFF
TRBV4-1,16,TRBJ1-2,CASSQAEPTAHYGYTF
TRBV6-9,16,TRBJ2-2,CASPQEGLGNTGELFF
TRBV9,14,TRBJ1-1,CASSPRAENTEAFF
TRBV12-5,14,TRBJ2-2,CASGLVLDTGELFF
TRBV6-6,15,TRBJ2-6,CASSYSSSGANVLTF
TRBV27,16,TRBJ2-2,CASSLDSRRIAGELFF
TRBV6-5,15,TRBJ2-1,CASSIGLAEANEQFF
TRBV2,13,TRBJ2-7,CASRPGPNYEQYF
TRBV2,16,TRBJ2-4,CASSGSSYGAKNIQYF
TRBV10-1,15,TRBJ1-5,CASTQRYQGDQPQHF
TRBV15,11,TRBJ1-1,CATSQTSEAFF
TRBV6-6,16,TRBJ2-2,CASSSFSGGTTGELFF
TRBV6-5,14,TRBJ1-1,CASRRGQGGAEAFF
TRBV5-1,18,TRBJ2-5,CASSRQGSRTLKQETQYF
TRBV27,14,TRBJ1-5,CASRHPGGNQPQHF
TRBV7-2,15,TRBJ2-5,CASSPRGAYQETQYF
TRBV7-3,16,TRBJ2-1,CASSLSPSGGVAEQFF
TRBV9,18,TRBJ1-5,CASSATLFTGRDNQPQHF
TRBV4-3,17,TRBJ2-7,CASSQDYILDLPYEQYF
TRBV10-3,15,TRBJ1-5,CAISEDRGVNQPQHF
TRBV25-1,11,TRBJ2-4,CASSEGVGQYF